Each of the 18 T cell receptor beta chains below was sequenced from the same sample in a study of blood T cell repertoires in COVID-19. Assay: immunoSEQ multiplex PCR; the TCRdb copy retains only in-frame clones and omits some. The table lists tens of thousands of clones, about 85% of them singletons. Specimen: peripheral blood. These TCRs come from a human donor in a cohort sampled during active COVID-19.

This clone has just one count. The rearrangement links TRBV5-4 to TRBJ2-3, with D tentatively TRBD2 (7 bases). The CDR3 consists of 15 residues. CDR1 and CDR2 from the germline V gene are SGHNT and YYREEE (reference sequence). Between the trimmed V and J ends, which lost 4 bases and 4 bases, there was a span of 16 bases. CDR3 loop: CASSLEGGLADTQYF. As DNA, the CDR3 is TGTGCCAGCAGCCTGGAGGGGGGGCTCGCAGATACGCAGTATTTT.

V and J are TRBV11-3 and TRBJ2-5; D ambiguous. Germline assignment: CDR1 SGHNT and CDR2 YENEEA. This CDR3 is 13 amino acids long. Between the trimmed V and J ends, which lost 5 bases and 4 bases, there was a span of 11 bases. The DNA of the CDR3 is TGTGCCAGCAGCAGAGCCGCTATAGAGACCCAGTACTTC. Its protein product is CASSRAAIETQYF.

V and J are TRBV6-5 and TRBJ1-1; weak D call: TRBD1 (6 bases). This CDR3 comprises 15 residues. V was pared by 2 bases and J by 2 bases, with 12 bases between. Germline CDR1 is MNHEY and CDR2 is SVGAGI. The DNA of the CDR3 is TGTGCCAGCAGTTACAAGGGGGAAGGTAACACTGAAGCTTTCTTT. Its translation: CASSYKGEGNTEAFF.

The CDR3, as DNA: TGCGCCAGCAGCTTCGGGACACCGAACACTGAAGCTTTCTTT. Translating gives CASSFGTPNTEAFF. The J gene is TRBJ1-1, the V gene TRBV5-1; D is possibly TRBD1 (6 bases). The CDR3 extends over 14 amino acids. V was clipped by 2 bases and J by 1 base, with 9 bases between them. Germline V lookup: CDR1 SGHRS, CDR2 YFSETQ.

CDR3 bases: TGTGCCAGCAGTTTGGGCAGGGGGAGGTCCGGGGAGCTGTTTTTT. It yields the protein CASSLGRGRSGELFF. This chain links TRBV27 with TRBJ2-2; weak D call: TRBD1 (7 bases). With 3 bases removed from V and 6 bases from J, the gap between germline ends came to 14 bases. CDR3 size: 15 residues. Per germline, CDR1 MNHEY and CDR2 SMNVEV (reference sequence).

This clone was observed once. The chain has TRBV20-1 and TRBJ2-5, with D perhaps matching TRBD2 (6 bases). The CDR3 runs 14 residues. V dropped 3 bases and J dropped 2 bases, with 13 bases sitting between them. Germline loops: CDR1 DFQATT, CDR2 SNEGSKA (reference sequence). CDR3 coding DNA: TGCAGTGCTAGTCCGCCCCGGGGGCAAGAGACCCAGTACTTC. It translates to CSASPPRGQETQYF.

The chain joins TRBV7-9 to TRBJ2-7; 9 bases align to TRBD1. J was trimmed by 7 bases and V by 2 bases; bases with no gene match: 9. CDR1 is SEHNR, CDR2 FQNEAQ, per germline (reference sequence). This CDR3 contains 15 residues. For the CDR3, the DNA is TGTGCCAGCAGCTTACCCCTTGGGGACAGGGAGGAGCAGTACTTC. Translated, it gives CASSLPLGDREEQYF.

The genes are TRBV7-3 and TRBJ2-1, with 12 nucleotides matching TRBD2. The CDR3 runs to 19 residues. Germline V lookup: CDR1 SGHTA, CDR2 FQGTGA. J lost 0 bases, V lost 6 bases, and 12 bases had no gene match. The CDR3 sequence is CASSHELAGGKSSYNEQFF. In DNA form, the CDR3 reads TGTGCCAGCAGTCATGAGCTAGCGGGGGGGAAAAGCTCCTACAATGAGCAGTTCTTC.

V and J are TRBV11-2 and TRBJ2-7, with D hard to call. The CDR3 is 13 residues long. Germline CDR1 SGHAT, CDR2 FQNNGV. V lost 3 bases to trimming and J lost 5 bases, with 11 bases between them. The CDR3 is CASSFHTENEQYF. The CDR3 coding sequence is TGTGCCAGCAGCTTCCACACGGAGAACGAGCAGTACTTC. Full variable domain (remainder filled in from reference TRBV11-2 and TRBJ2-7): EAGVAQSPRYKIIEKRQSVAFWCNPISGHATLYWYQQILGQGPKLLIQFQNNGVVDDSQLPKDRFSAERLKGVDSTLKIQPAKLEDSAVYLCASSFHTENEQYFGPGTRLTVT.

The CDR3 DNA is TGCGCCAGCAGCCTAGGGACTAGCCGGGAAGAGACCCAGTACTTC. Protein: CASSLGTSREETQYF. The rearrangement joins TRBV5-1 to TRBJ2-5; the match to TRBD2 covers 9 bases. Trimming removed 4 bases from V and 3 bases from J; junction bases left unmatched: 7. Per the germline V gene, CDR1 is SGHRS and CDR2 is YFSETQ. The CDR3 loop spans 15 amino acids.

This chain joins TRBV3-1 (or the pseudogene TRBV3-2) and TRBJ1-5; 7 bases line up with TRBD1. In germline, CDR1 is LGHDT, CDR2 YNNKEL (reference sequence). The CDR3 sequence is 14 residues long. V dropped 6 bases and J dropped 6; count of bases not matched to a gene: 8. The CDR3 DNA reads TGTGCCAGCAGTCTTCGACAGGGTGGTCAGCCCCAGCATTTT. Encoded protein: CASSLRQGGQPQHF.

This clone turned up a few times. The CDR3 coding sequence is TGTGCCAGCAGAGGACAAGCCTACGAGCAGTACTTC. It specifies CASRGQAYEQYF. The chain recombines TRBV2 with TRBJ2-7; perhaps TRBD1 as D (5 bases). This CDR3 comprises 12 residues. Germline V gene sequence: CDR1 SNHLY, CDR2 FYNNEI. V was trimmed by 6 bases and J by 2 bases, leaving 8 bases between them.

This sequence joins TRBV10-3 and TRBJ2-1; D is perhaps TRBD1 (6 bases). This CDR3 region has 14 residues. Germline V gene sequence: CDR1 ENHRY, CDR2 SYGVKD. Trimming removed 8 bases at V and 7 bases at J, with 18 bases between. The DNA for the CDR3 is TGTGCCATCGGAGGACAGAAGAATCAAAATGAGCAGTTCTTC. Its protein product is CAIGGQKNQNEQFF.

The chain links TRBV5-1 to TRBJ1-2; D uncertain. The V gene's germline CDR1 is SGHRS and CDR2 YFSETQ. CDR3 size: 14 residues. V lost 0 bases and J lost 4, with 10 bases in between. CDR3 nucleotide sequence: TGCGCCAGCAGCTTGGAAGGCCAGGCCTATGGCTACACCTTC. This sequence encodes CASSLEGQAYGYTF. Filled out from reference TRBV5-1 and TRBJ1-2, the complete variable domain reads KAGVTQTPRYLIKTRGQQVTLSCSPISGHRSVSWYQQTPGQGLQFLFEYFSETQRNKGNFPGRFSGRQFSNSRSEMNVSTLELGDSALYLCASSLEGQAYGYTFGSGTRLTVV.

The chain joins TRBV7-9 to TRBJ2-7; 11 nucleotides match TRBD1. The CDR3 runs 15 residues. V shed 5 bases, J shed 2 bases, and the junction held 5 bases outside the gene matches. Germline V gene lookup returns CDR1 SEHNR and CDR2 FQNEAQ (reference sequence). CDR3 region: CASSPRGQGAYEQYF. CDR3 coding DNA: TGTGCCAGCAGCCCCCGGGGACAGGGGGCCTACGAGCAGTACTTC. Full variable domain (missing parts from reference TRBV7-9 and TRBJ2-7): DTGVSQNPRHKITKRGQNVTFRCDPISEHNRLYWYRQTLGQGPEFLTYFQNEAQLEKSRLLSDRFSAERPKGSFSTLEIQRTEQGDSAMYLCASSPRGQGAYEQYFGPGTRLTVT.

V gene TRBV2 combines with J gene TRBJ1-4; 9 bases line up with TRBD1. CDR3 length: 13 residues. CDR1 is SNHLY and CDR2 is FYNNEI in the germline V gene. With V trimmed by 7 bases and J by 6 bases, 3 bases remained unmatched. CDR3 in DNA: TGTGCCAGCAAAAGGGACAGGGATGAAAAACTGTTTTTT. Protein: CASKRDRDEKLFF.

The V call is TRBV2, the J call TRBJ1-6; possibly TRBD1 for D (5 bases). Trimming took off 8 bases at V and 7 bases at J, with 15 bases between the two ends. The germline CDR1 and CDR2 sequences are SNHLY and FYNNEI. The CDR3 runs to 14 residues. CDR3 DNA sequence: TGTGCCAGCTGGAGGGGCCGCCAGAATTCACCCCTCCACTTT. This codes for CASWRGRQNSPLHF.

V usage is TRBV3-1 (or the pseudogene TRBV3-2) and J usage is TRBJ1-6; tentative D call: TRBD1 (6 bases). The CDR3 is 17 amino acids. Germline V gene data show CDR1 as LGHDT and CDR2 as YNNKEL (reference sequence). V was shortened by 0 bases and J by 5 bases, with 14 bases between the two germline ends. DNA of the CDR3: TGTGCCAGCAGCCAAGAGTGGGGGACAATAAATAATTCACCCCTCCACTTT. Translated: CASSQEWGTINNSPLHF.